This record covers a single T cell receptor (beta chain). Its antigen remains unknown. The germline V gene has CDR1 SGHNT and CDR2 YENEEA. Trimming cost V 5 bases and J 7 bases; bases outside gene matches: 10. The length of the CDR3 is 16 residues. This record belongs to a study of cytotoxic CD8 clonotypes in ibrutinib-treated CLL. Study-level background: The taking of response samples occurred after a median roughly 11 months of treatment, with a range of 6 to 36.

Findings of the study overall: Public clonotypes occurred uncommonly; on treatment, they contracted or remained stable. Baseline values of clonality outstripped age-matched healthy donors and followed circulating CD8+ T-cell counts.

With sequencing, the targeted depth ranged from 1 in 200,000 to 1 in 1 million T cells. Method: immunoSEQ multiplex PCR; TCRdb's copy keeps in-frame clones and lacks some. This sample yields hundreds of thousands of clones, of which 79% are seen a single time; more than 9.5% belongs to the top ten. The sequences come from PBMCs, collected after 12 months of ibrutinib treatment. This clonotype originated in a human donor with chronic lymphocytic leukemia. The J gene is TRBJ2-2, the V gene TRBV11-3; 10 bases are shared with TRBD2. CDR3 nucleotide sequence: TGTGCCAGCAGCCTAGCGGGGGTCCCAGGAAACGGGGAGCTGTTTTTT. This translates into CASSLAGVPGNGELFF.